The following is a T cell receptor (beta chain) sequence with its context. Its antigen has not been determined. Base qualities are not at hand, and no much larger clone is one base apart. CDR1 and CDR2 (SGHRS, YFSETQ) derive from the germline V gene. V lost 0 bases and J lost 10 bases; the stretch between them is 16 bases long. The CDR3 spans 15 residues, from the cysteine through the phenylalanine. Just the 45-base CDR3 DNA is kept, in frame starting at base 1. This sample stems from a study of blood T cells in healthy people across ages (dated by TCRdb to about 2015). Regarding the complete study: In model experiments, roughly one uniquely barcoded TCR beta cDNA molecule per two T cells was captured by template switching. Age-related changes in TCR beta repertoire diversity were measured in the study by deep sequencing normalized with unique cDNA molecular identifiers. Four age groups were formed from the donors: young (average 16 years), middle-aged (approximately 40), aged (under 70) and long-lived (around 82). To avoid experimental bias, donors of different ages were randomly spread across the sequencing lanes. For two donors (one aged 18 to 30 and one aged 80 or older), the study analyzed two additional independent replicas of 1 million unique cDNA reads from the same blood draw. Results the study describes overall, beyond this receptor: Compared with the aged group, the long-lived group had more naive CD4+ T cells, fewer expanded clones and increased TCR diversity, suggesting age selection. Conclusive comparison of naive and antigen-experienced compartments was prevented by the profiling of bulk unsorted PBMCs. Donor CMV infection status was unknown, potentially confounding age-related changes in expanded clonotypes. Observed TCR beta diversity per million T cells fell roughly linearly with age, and a significant reduction was already apparent by age approximately 41. The percentage of naive T cells measured by flow cytometry correlated strongly with observed TCR beta diversity. Estimates of total diversity from one million sequenced T cells were regarded as lower bounds and underestimates.

Donors were a few dozen systemically healthy Caucasian individuals from Russia aged roughly 6 to 90 years. Each donor gave around 9.9 milliliters of peripheral blood, collected into EDTA-treated Vacutainer tubes. Ficoll-Paque density-gradient centrifugation was used to isolate PBMCs, with at least 6.5 million obtained per sample. Total RNA, at least 6 micrograms per sample, was extracted from PBMCs with Trizol reagent. For every donor, an aliquot of PBMCs went through flow cytometry to measure the percentages of naive CD45RAhigh/CD27high T cells. The receptor library was made with 5' RACE. The sequencing machine was an Illumina HiSeq 2500. The second PCR ran for about 7 to 11 cycles and used a J-beta primer mix along with a sample-barcoded 5' primer. A template-switch 5' adaptor carrying 12 random nucleotides introduced a unique molecular identifier onto each TCR beta cDNA molecule. Each sample yielded at least 3 million CDR3-containing paired-end reads. First-strand cDNA synthesis was performed from all RNA using the Mint cDNA synthesis kit, with priming by a TRBC-specific oligonucleotide. After uracil-DNA glycosylase treatment, a first 18-cycle PCR used universal primers M1SS and BC2_uni_R on all cDNA. Processing in the source paper ran as follows. Each sample was normalized by randomly selecting 1 million high-quality reads, each carrying a distinct molecular identifier. Reads sharing molecular identifiers were discarded rather than binned into consensus sequences. MiTCR, run with a Q25 quality threshold and the strictest error-elimination algorithm, handled CDR3 identification, clonotype clustering and error correction. A nonparametric unseen species model with Euler transformation was used to estimate a lower bound on total TCR beta diversity. The public reads were reprocessed in TCRdb via fastp at Q25 and MiXCR, keeping in-frame beta chains. Every distinct CDR3 protein forms one entry, paired with its most common genes and DNA. Clone size and V and J calls follow TCRdb, not the original study. Recorded for this sample are about 640,000 distinct CDR3 sequences; 58% of them occurred a single time. The top ten clones comprise 35% to 40% of the sample.

Source material: blood. This sequence originates from a man aged 55 to 70 in good health. The chain couples TRBV5-1 to TRBJ2-2; the D gene is perhaps TRBD1, from 5 matching bases. The CDR3 protein: CASSLESAGKKELFF. At the DNA level, the sequence is TGCGCCAGCAGCTTGGAGTCGGCAGGGAAAAAGGAGCTGTTTTTT.